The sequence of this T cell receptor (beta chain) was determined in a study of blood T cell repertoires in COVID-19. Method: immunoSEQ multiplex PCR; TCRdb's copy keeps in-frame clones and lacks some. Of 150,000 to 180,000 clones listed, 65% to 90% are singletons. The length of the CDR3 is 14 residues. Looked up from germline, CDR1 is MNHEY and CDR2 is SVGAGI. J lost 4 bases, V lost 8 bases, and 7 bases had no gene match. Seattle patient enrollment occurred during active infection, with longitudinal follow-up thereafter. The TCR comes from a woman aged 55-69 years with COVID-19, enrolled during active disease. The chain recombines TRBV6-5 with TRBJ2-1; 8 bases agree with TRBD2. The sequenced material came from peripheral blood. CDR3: CASGLRLAYNEQFF. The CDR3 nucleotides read TGTGCCAGCGGTTTGAGACTAGCGTACAATGAGCAGTTCTTC.